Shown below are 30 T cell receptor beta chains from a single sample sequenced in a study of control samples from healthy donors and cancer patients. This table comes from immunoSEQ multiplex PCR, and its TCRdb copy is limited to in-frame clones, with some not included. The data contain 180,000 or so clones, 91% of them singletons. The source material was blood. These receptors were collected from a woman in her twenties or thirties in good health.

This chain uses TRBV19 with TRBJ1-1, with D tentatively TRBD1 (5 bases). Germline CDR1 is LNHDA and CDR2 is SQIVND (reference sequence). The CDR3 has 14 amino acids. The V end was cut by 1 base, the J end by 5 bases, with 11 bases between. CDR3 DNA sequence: TGTGCCAGTAGTATAGGAGGGCGGGGGACTGAAGCTTTCTTT. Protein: CASSIGGRGTEAFF.

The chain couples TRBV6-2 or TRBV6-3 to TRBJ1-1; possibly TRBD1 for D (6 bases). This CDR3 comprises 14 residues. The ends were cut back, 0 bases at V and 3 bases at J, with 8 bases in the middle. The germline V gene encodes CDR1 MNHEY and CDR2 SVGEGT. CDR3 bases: TGTGCCAGCAGTTACTCGACAGGTTACACTGAAGCTTTCTTT. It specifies CASSYSTGYTEAFF.

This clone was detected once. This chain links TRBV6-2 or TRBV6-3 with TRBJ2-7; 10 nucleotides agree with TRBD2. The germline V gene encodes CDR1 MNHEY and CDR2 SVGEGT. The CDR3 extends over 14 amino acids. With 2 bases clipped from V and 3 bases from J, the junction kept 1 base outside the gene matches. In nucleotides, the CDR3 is TGTGCCAGCAGTTACAGCGGGAGGGTCTACGAGCAGTACTTC. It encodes CASSYSGRVYEQYF.

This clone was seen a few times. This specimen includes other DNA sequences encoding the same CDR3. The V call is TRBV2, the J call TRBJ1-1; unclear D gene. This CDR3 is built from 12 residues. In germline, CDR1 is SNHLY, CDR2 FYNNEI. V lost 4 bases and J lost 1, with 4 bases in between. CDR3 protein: CASSVRNTEAFF. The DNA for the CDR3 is TGTGCCAGCAGTGTCAGGAACACTGAAGCTTTCTTT. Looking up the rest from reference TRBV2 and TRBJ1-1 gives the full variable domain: EPEVTQTPSHQVTQMGQEVILRCVPISNHLYFYWYRQILGQKVEFLVSFYNNEISEKSEIFDDQFSVERPDGSNFTLKIRSTKLEDSAMYFCASSVRNTEAFFGQGTRLTVV.

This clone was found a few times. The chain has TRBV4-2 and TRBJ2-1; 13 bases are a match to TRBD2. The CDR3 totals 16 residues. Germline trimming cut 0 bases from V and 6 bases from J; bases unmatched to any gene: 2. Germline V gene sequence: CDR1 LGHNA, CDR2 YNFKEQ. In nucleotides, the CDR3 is TGTGCCAGCAGCCAAGATACTAGCGGGGGGGCCAATGAGCAGTTCTTC. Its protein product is CASSQDTSGGANEQFF.

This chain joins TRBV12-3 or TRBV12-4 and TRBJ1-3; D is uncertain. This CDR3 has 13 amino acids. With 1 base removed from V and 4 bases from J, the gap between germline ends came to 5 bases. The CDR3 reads CASSLVPGNTIYF. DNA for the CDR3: TGTGCCAGCAGTTTAGTACCGGGAAACACCATATATTTT.

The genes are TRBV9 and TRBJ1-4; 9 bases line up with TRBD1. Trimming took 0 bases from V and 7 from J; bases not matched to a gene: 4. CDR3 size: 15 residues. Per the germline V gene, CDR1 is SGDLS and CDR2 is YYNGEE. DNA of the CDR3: TGTGCCAGCAGCGTAGGGGGGACAGGGCTTGAAAAACTGTTTTTT. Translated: CASSVGGTGLEKLFF. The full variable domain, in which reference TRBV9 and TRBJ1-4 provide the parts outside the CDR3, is DSGVTQTPKHLITATGQRVTLRCSPRSGDLSVYWYQQSLDQGLQFLIQYYNGEERAKGNILERFSAQQFPDLHSELNLSSLELGDSALYFCASSVGGTGLEKLFFGSGTQLSVL.

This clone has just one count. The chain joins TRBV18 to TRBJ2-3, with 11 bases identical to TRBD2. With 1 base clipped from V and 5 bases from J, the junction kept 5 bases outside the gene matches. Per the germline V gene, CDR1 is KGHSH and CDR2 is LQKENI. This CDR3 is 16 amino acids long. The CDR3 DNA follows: TGTGCCAGCTCACCACGGGTAGCGGGGGGGCAAGATACGCAGTATTTT. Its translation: CASSPRVAGGQDTQYF.

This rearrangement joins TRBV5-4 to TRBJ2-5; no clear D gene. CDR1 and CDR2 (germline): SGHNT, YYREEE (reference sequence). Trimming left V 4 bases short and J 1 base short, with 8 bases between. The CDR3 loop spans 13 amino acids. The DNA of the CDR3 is TGTGCCAGCAGCATTGGTAGCCAAGAGACCCAGTACTTC. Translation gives CASSIGSQETQYF.

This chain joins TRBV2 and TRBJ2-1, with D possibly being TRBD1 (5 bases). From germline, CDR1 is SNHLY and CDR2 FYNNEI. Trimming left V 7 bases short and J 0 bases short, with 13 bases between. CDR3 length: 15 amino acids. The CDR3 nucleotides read TGTGCCAGCACGTACCAGGGAATCTCCTACAATGAGCAGTTCTTC. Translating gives CASTYQGISYNEQFF.

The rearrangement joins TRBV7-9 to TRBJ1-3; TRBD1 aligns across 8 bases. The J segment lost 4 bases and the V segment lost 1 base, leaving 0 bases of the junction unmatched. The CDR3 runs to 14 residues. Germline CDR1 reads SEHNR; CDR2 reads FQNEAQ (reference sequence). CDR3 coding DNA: TGTGCCAGCAGCTTAGGACAGGGGGGAAACACCATATATTTT. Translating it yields CASSLGQGGNTIYF.

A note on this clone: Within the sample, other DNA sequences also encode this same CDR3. DNA of the CDR3: TGTGCCAGCAGTTTATCGGGGGGAGGGACTGAAGCTTTCTTT. Encoded protein: CASSLSGGGTEAFF. The J gene is TRBJ1-1, the V gene TRBV27; perhaps TRBD1 as D (5 bases). Germline lookup yields CDR1 MNHEY and CDR2 SMNVEV (reference sequence). This CDR3 has 14 amino acids. V lost 0 bases and J lost 5, with 10 bases in between.

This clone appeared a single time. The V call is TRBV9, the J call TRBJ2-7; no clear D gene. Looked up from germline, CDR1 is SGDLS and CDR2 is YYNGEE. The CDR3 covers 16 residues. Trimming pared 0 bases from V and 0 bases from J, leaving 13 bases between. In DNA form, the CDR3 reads TGTGCCAGCAGCGTAGTACGTCATACACCCTCCTACGAGCAGTACTTC. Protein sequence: CASSVVRHTPSYEQYF.

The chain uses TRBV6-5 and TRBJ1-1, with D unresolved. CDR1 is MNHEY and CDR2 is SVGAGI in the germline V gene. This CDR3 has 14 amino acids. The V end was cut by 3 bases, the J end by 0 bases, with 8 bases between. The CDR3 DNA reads TGTGCCAGCAGTTATCGCCCCATGAACACTGAAGCTTTCTTT. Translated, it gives CASSYRPMNTEAFF.

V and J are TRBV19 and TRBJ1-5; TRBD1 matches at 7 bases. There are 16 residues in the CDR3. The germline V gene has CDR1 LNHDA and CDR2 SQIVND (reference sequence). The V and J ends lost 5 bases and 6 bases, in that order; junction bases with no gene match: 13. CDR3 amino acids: CASSPRPGGPGQPQHF. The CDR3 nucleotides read TGTGCCAGTAGTCCCCGCCCAGGGGGACCCGGTCAGCCCCAGCATTTT.

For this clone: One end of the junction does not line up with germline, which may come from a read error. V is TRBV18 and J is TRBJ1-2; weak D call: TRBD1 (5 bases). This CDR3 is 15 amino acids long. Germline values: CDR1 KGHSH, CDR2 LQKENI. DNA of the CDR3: TGTGTCAGCTCACCCGAACACGGACGGGGGGAAGGCTACACCTTC. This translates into CVSSPEHGRGEGYTF.

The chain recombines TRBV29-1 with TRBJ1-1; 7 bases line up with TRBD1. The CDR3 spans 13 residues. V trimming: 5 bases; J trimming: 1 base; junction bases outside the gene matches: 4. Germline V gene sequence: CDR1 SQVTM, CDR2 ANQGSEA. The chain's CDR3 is CSVKQGSNTEAFF. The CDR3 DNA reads TGCAGCGTTAAACAGGGGTCGAACACTGAAGCTTTCTTT. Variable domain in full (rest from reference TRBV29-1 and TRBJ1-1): SAVISQKPSRDICQRGTSLTIQCQVDSQVTMMFWYRQQPGQSLTLIATANQGSEATYESGFVIDKFPISRPNLTFSTLTVSNMSPEDSSIYLCSVKQGSNTEAFFGQGTRLTVV.

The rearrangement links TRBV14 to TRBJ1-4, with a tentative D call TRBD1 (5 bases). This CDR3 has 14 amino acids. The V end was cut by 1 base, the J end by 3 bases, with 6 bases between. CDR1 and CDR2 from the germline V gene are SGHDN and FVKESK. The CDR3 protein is CASSQGGSNEKLFF. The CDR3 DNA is TGTGCCAGCAGCCAAGGGGGCTCTAATGAAAAACTGTTTTTT. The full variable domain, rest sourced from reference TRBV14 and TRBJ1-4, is EAGVTQFPSHSVIEKGQTVTLRCDPISGHDNLYWYRRVMGKEIKFLLHFVKESKQDESGMPNNRFLAERTGGTYSTLKVQPAELEDSGVYFCASSQGGSNEKLFFGSGTQLSVL.

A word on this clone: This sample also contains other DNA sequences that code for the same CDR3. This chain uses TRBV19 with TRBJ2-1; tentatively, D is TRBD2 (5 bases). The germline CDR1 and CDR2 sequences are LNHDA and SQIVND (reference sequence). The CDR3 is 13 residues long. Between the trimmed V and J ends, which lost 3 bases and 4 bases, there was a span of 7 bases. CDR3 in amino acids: CASSIGSYNEQFF. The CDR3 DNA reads TGTGCCAGTAGTATTGGGAGTTACAATGAGCAGTTCTTC.

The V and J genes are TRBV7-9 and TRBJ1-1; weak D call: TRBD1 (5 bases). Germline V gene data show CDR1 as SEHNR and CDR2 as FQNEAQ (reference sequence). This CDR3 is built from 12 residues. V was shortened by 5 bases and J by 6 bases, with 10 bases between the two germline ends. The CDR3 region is CASSPGPPEAFF. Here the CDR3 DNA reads TGTGCCAGCAGCCCAGGGCCCCCTGAAGCTTTCTTT.

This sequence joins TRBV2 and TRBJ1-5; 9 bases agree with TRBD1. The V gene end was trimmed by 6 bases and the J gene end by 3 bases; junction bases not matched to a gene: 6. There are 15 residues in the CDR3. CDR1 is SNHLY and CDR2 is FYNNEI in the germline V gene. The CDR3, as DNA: TGTGCCAGCAGATCCGGGACAGGGAACAATCAGCCCCAGCATTTT. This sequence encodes CASRSGTGNNQPQHF.

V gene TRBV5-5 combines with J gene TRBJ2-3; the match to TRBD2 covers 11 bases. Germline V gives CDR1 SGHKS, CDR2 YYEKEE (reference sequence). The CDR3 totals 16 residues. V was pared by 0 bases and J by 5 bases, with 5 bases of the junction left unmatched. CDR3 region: CASSLVLAGGGDTQYF. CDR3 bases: TGTGCCAGCAGCTTGGTCCTAGCGGGAGGAGGAGATACGCAGTATTTT.

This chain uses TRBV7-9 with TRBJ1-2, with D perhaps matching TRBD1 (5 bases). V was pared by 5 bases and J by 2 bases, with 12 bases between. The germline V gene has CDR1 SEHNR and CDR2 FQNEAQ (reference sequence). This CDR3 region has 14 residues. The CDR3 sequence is CASSPGTPNYGYTF. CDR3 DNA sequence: TGTGCCAGCAGCCCCGGGACCCCCAACTATGGCTACACCTTC.

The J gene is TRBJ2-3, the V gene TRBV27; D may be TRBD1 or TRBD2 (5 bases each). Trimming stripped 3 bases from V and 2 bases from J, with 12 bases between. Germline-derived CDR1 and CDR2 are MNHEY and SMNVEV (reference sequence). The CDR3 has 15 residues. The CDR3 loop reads CASSFGTEATDTQYF. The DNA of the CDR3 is TGTGCCAGCAGTTTCGGGACGGAGGCCACAGATACGCAGTATTTT.

CDR3 loop: CASSRTGGADTQYF. CDR3 sequence (DNA): TGTGCCAGCAGCCGGACAGGGGGAGCAGATACGCAGTATTTT. The rearrangement links TRBV7-9 to TRBJ2-3, with 10 bases matching TRBD1. J was trimmed by 4 bases and V by 5 bases; bases with no gene match: 3. The CDR3 runs to 14 residues. Germline CDR1 and CDR2: SEHNR and FQNEAQ (reference sequence).

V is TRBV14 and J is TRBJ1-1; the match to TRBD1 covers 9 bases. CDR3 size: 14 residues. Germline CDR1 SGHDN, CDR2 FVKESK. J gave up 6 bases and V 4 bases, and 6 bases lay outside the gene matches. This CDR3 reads CASSRQGGLAEAFF. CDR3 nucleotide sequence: TGTGCCAGCAGCCGACAGGGGGGGTTGGCTGAAGCTTTCTTT.

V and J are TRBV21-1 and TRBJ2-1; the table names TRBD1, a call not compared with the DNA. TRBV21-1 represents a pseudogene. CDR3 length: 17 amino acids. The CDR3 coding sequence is TGTGCCAGCAGCAAAATAGAACAGGGAAGGTCCTACAATGAGCAGTTCTTC. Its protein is CASSKIEQGRSYNEQFF.

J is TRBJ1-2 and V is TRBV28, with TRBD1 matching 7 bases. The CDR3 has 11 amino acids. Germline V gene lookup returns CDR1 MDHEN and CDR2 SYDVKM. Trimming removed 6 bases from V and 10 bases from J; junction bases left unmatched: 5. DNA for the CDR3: TGTGCCAGCAGGGGGACAGTCTACTACACCTTC. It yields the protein CASRGTVYYTF.

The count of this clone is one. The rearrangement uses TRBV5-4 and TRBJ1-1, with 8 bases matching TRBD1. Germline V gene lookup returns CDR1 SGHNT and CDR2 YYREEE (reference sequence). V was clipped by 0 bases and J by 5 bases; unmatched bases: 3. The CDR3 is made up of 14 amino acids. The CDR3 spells CASSLDRGATEAFF. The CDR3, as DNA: TGTGCCAGCAGCTTGGACAGGGGGGCAACTGAAGCTTTCTTT.

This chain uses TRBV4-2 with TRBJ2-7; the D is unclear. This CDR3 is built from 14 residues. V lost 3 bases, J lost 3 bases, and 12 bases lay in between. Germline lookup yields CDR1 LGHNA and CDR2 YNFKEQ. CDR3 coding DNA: TGTGCCAGCAGCCAGGAACGCAGAGACTACGAGCAGTACTTC. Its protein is CASSQERRDYEQYF.